This T cell receptor beta chain was profiled in a study of OX40 agonist ivuxolimab in advanced cancers. Regarding the research as a whole: Ivuxolimab was an agonistic, fully human IgG2 monoclonal antibody directed against OX40 (CD134), a costimulatory receptor. Peripheral TCRbeta sequencing aimed to test whether ivuxolimab altered TCR sequence diversity and caused clonal T-cell expansion. Prior anti-PD-1, anti-PD-L1 or anti-CTLA-4 therapy was permitted, and checkpoint inhibitors had been received by around 39% of dose-escalation patients. Partial responses occurred in three dose-escalation patients, of whom one had hepatocellular carcinoma and two had cutaneous melanoma. The paper reports the monotherapy dose-escalation portion (N = 52 patients) of the phase I ivuxolimab trial. Intravenous ivuxolimab was administered to patients every 2 weeks at six dose levels: 0.01, 0.1, 0.3, 1.5, 3 and 10 mg/kg. Of the roughly 53 patients in dose escalation, 19 had hepatocellular carcinoma, around 15 had melanoma, 9 had renal cell carcinoma and 9 had head and neck cancer. The dose-escalation cohort was about 83% male with a mean age of approximately 60 years, ranging from roughly 23 to 85. Here is what the overall study found, with its caveats: The antigen specificity of the clonally expanded peripheral T cells was not determined. After ivuxolimab, CD8+ T cells had more expanded clones than CD4+ T cells on average. In partial responders in the 0.1-3.0 mg/kg groups, normalized peripheral clonal expansion was found to be among the lowest, especially among CD8+ T cells. At doses from 0.1 to 3.0 mg/kg, clonal expansion was seen in both CD4+ and CD8+ blood T cells between baseline and week 6. Low levels of normalized T-cell clonal expansion were also shown by some nonresponding patients.

CDR1 and CDR2 were assigned from the germline V gene as SGHTA and FQGTGA. The CDR3, from cysteine to phenylalanine, totals 14 residues. Only CDR3 DNA remains: 42 bases, in frame from the first base. V is shortened by 3 bases, J by 0 bases, and the region joining them spans 8 bases. With regard to this clone: There is no known antigen for this receptor. The record has no base qualities; no much larger clone is one base away.

To sequence the TCRbeta CDR3 region, genomic DNA was isolated from the sorted cells. TCRbeta CDR3 regions were sequenced using the immunoSEQ Assay. TCRdb obtained this table from immuneACCESS and retained in-frame rearrangements with V and J assigned. These tables miss some clones; where compared with another copy, unresolved V genes account for less than half of the shortfall, and the remainder is unexplained. Across this sample there are fewer than 70,000 clones, with around 84% seen only once. The top ten hold about 2.2% of the sample. Patients with autoimmune disease history or receiving systemic immunosuppression were excluded from the trial. In every dose cohort, peripheral blood was drawn for TCR sequencing at baseline, cycle 4 day 1, and cycle 7 day 1. Samples came from an open-label, multicenter, first-in-human phase I dose-escalation trial of ivuxolimab. The trial enrolled adults with locally advanced or metastatic head and neck squamous cell, hepatocellular, melanoma or renal cell carcinoma. Before TCR sequencing, CD4+ and CD8+ T cells were separately sorted from peripheral blood.

The chain employs TRBV7-3 and TRBJ1-1; the D region possibly corresponds to TRBD1 (6 bases align). The clonotype comes from an adult with an advanced solid tumor such as melanoma, head and neck, liver or kidney cancer. The starting material was CD4+ or CD8+ T cells sorted from blood, obtained in a trial of the OX40 agonist ivuxolimab. CDR3 protein: CASSLGQLNTEAFF. At the DNA level, the sequence is TGTGCCAGCAGCTTGGGACAACTGAACACTGAAGCTTTCTTT.